This T cell receptor beta chain appears in the sequencing data of a study of blood T cell repertoires in COVID-19 (dated by TCRdb to the early 2020s). Some background on the complete study: Samples from collaborators originated in the United States, Italy and Spain and spanned both the acute and convalescent phases of COVID-19. Subjects who had been exposed to COVID-19, were actively infected with it, or had recovered from it provided the deeply sampled blood TCRbeta repertoires that made up the dataset. The material from the prospective study consisted of cDNA or gDNA derived from T cells, B-cell-depleted T cells, or PBMCs. Samples were obtained from the ongoing ImmuneRACE study (first 160 participants) and from 1,254 subjects provided by 6 global collaborators. The repertoires were released in a freely available public database intended as a resource for research on the immune response to SARS-CoV-2. Nearly every sample came with metadata listing a de-identified subject ID, COVID-19 status, age in years and sex. Where available, HLA class I and class II types were taken from metadata supplied by the sample provider and were not determined by assay-based typing. Broader findings and caveats from the paper: The amount of clinical and demographic metadata varied by source and participant and was provided uncurated.

Participants in the prospective study were enrolled through a virtual design, were aged about 18 to 100 years, and lived in 24 United States geographic areas. In the prospective study, participants were assigned to cohorts based on the clinical history participants reported in a screening survey and a study questionnaire. For ImmuneRACE Cohort 3, a participant was defined as recovered based on two consecutive negative NP/OP PCR tests, clearance by a healthcare professional, or resolution of symptoms. In the prospective study, mobile phlebotomists collected whole blood, serum and a nasopharyngeal or oropharyngeal swab from each participant. Over a roughly 2-month period, participants in the prospective study had the option of providing additional blood draws and questionnaires. Before DNA extraction, prospective study blood samples were shipped either frozen or at room temperature. CDR1 and CDR2, looked up from the germline V gene, are SGHRS and YFSETQ. The CDR3, from cysteine to phenylalanine, totals 13 residues. Only the CDR3 DNA stays, 39 bases, in frame from base 1. Compared with germline, V lacks 7 bases and J lacks 0 bases; bases without a gene match: 3.

Details on this clone: No cognate antigen has been identified for it. Base-call qualities are not available, and no considerably larger clone is one nucleotide away.

TCRbeta CDR3 regions were amplified from genomic DNA by means of the immunoSEQ Assay, a bias-controlled multiplex PCR. The original pipeline was this. The number of nucleated cells in each sample was estimated from the amplification of reference gene primers within the assay. To quantify the absolute abundance of each unique TCRbeta CDR3 rearrangement, sequence reads were collapsed and filtered. Productive Simpson clonality was computed per sample as the square root of Simpson's diversity index over productive rearrangements. This is the immuneACCESS table as TCRdb keeps it, with only in-frame sequences that have V and J called. A part of the clones is gone; compared with another copy, unresolved V genes explain less than half, and the rest is unexplained. From that table come the V and J calls and clone size; the DNA was used to work out D and trimming. This sample comprises about 440,000 clones, 90% of them detected only once. The ten largest clones add up to 0.6% of the sample.

The source is a man younger than 35 who had recovered from COVID-19. The sample taken for sequencing was PBMCs or T cells enriched from blood (not recorded which). This sequence uses TRBV5-1 and TRBJ1-2, and TRBD1 matches 7 of the central bases. The encoded CDR3 is CASRGQANYGYTF. The DNA reads as follows: TGCGCCAGCCGAGGACAGGCTAACTATGGCTACACCTTC.